This T cell receptor beta chain was captured by sequencing in a study of T-cell memory formation after mild COVID-19. TCRdb independently ran MiXCR on the 5' RACE reads; one entry per CDR3 protein. The sample includes about 270,000 distinct CDR3 sequences, around 16% of them seen just once. This clonotype was seen only a few times. What was sequenced was PBMCs or a T cell subset sorted from them (not recorded which). The receptor was derived from a man aged 18 to 30 who had mild COVID-19 (a few samples of this study predate the infection). Cell type and time point are not known.

In DNA, the CDR3 is TGTGCCAGCAGTGAACCGGGACAGGGTTTCCACGAGCAGTACTTC. It codes for CASSEPGQGFHEQYF. V usage is TRBV25-1 and J usage is TRBJ2-7; 9 nucleotides line up with TRBD1. Germline V gene data show CDR1 as MGHDK and CDR2 as SYGVNS. The junction had 7 bases not matched to a gene; V was cut back by 2 bases and J by 5 bases. This CDR3 is built from 15 residues.